This is a list of T cell receptor beta chains from one sample in a study of blood T cell repertoires in COVID-19. Measured with immunoSEQ multiplex PCR; TCRdb has only the in-frame clones, and not every one. The table has 450,000 or so clones, around 89% seen once; the top ten hold around 1.5%. The specimen was peripheral blood. The receptors were gathered from a woman in her 40s with COVID-19, enrolled during active disease. The CDR3 runs from the conserved cysteine through the conserved F or W. A D gene is named only where the DNA matches it firmly. Clone size is shown for a subset of rows, as once, few, many or a class of expanded clone.

>.|TRBV9|TRBJ1-4|few
CASSPGQTNEKLFF
TGTGCCAGCAGCCCAGGACAGACTAATGAAAAACTGTTTTTT
>.|TRBV4-3|TRBJ1-5|.
CASSQGSSSDQPQHF
TGCGCCAGCAGCCAAGGTAGTTCGAGTGATCAGCCCCAGCATTTT
>TRBD2|TRBV5-1|TRBJ2-1|.
CASSPGGLAPVNEQFF
TGCGCCAGCAGCCCAGGAGGACTAGCCCCTGTTAATGAGCAGTTCTTC
>TRBD1|TRBV30|TRBJ1-2|.
CAWNPTGEGGYTF
TGTGCCTGGAACCCGACAGGGGAAGGCGGCTACACCTTC
>.|TRBV14|TRBJ2-6|.
CASSHVSGANVLTF
TGTGCCAGCAGCCACGTCTCTGGGGCCAACGTCCTGACTTTC
>.|TRBV28|TRBJ2-3|.
CASTRGDTGDTQYF
TGTGCCAGCACCCGGGGGGACACCGGAGATACGCAGTATTTT
>.|TRBV9|TRBJ2-7|.
CASSNKPGLAYEQYF
TGTGCCAGCAGCAACAAACCGGGACTGGCCTACGAGCAGTACTTC
>.|TRBV7-2|TRBJ1-2|.
CASSKGPERGLYGYTF
TGTGCCAGCAGCAAGGGCCCGGAACGGGGTTTGTATGGCTACACCTTC
>TRBD2|TRBV7-3|TRBJ2-1|.
CASSPYFGAGGSKSSYNEQFF
TGTGCCAGCAGCCCCTACTTTGGAGCGGGGGGCTCGAAGAGCTCCTACAATGAGCAGTTCTTC
>.|TRBV28|TRBJ1-2|.
CASRGHGGSNYGYTF
TGTGCCAGCAGAGGACACGGGGGTAGTAACTATGGCTACACCTTC
>TRBD1|TRBV2|TRBJ1-2|few
CASRVRDRSGYTF
TGTGCCAGCAGAGTACGGGACAGGTCGGGCTACACCTTC
>.|TRBV29-1|TRBJ1-2|.
CSVATGYGYTF
TGCAGCGTGGCCACAGGCTATGGCTACACCTTC
>.|TRBV9|TRBJ1-1|.
CASSVGGSTEAFF
TGTGCCAGCAGCGTAGGAGGGAGCACTGAAGCTTTCTTT
>TRBD1|TRBV18|TRBJ1-2|.
CASSPRQGEGYGYTF
TGTGCCAGCTCACCCCGACAGGGGGAGGGCTATGGCTACACCTTC
>.|TRBV7-2|TRBJ1-1|.
CASSLGIGGGGTEAFF
TGTGCCAGCAGCTTAGGAATTGGGGGCGGGGGCACTGAAGCTTTCTTT
>TRBD2|TRBV9|TRBJ2-2|.
CASRPTSGRADSTGELFF
TGTGCCAGCAGACCGACTAGCGGGAGGGCCGATTCCACCGGGGAGCTGTTTTTT
>.|TRBV10-3|TRBJ2-2|few
CAISEGQGITGELFF
TGTGCCATCAGTGAAGGGCAGGGGATCACCGGGGAGCTGTTTTTT
>TRBD1|TRBV5-1|TRBJ2-7|.
CASGQEFYEQYF
TGCGCCAGCGGACAGGAGTTCTACGAGCAGTACTTC
>.|TRBV6-6|TRBJ1-2|.
CASSPRGGGGYTF
TGTGCCAGCAGTCCTCGGGGAGGGGGTGGCTACACCTTC
>.|TRBV7-2|TRBJ1-1|.
CASSPPIGGRMNTEAFF
TGTGCCAGCAGCCCCCCAATAGGGGGAAGGATGAACACTGAAGCTTTCTTT
>TRBD1|TRBV10-3|TRBJ1-6|.
CAISESGQGGSPLHF
TGTGCCATCAGTGAGTCGGGACAGGGAGGTTCACCCCTCCACTTT
>.|TRBV28|TRBJ2-7|few
CASRTQRHSYEQYF
TGTGCCAGCAGAACCCAGCGGCACTCCTACGAGCAGTACTTC
>.|TRBV5-8|TRBJ1-3|.
CASSLGGYGNTIYF
TGTGCCAGCAGCTTGGGAGGGTACGGGAACACCATATATTTT
>.|TRBV2|TRBJ1-2|.
CASMKNSGVYGYTF
TGTGCCAGCATGAAAAACTCAGGGGTATATGGCTACACCTTC
>.|TRBV19|TRBJ2-5|.
CASSIDGARQETQYF
TGTGCCAGTAGTATAGATGGGGCTCGACAAGAGACCCAGTACTTC
>TRBD1|TRBV10-3|TRBJ1-3|.
CAISDGTAGNTIYF
TGTGCCATCAGTGACGGGACAGCTGGAAACACCATATATTTT
>TRBD1|TRBV27|TRBJ1-4|.
CASRPTGGREKLFF
TGTGCCAGCAGACCCACAGGGGGCCGGGAAAAACTGTTTTTT
>.|TRBV29-1|TRBJ2-7|.
CSVENRSYEQYF
TGCAGCGTTGAAAACAGATCCTACGAGCAGTACTTC
>.|TRBV6-1|TRBJ1-3|.
CASSEVVGNTIYF
TGTGCCAGCAGTGAAGTAGTCGGAAACACCATATATTTT
>.|TRBV4-1|TRBJ2-6|.
CASSQDNRVPGANVLTF
TGCGCCAGCAGCCAAGATAACAGGGTACCTGGGGCCAACGTCCTGACTTTC
>.|TRBV7-3|TRBJ1-1|.
CASSLKTGTNTEAFF
TGTGCCAGCAGCTTAAAAACAGGAACGAACACTGAAGCTTTCTTT
>.|TRBV6-6|TRBJ1-2|.
CASSPSQRFHTF
TGTGCCAGCAGCCCCTCACAGAGATTCCACACCTTC
>.|TRBV7-3|TRBJ2-3|few
CASSLAGVDTQYF
TGTGCCAGCAGCTTAGCCGGGGTCGATACGCAGTATTTT
>TRBD1|TRBV5-1|TRBJ1-3|.
CASSFRTGQGGSGNTIYF
TGCGCCAGCAGCTTTAGGACAGGGCAAGGGGGCTCTGGAAACACCATATATTTT
>.|TRBV7-3|TRBJ2-5|.
CASSFGGEETQYF
TGTGCCAGCAGCTTCGGAGGAGAGGAGACCCAGTACTTC
>TRBD1|TRBV5-1|TRBJ1-4|.
CASSLGTQPGQINEKLFF
TGCGCCAGCAGCTTGGGGACCCAGCCGGGACAGATTAATGAAAAACTGTTTTTT
>TRBD2|TRBV5-8|TRBJ2-5|once
CASSYGLAGAQETQYF
TGTGCCAGCAGCTACGGACTAGCGGGGGCTCAAGAGACCCAGTACTTC
>TRBD1|TRBV27|TRBJ1-4|once
CASTYRGNLPAINEKLFF
TGTGCCAGCACCTACAGGGGTAACCTACCAGCGATTAATGAAAAACTGTTTTTT
>TRBD1|TRBV5-1|TRBJ1-1|.
CASSHTGGPNTEAFF
TGCGCCAGCAGTCATACAGGGGGCCCGAACACTGAAGCTTTCTTT
>.|TRBV28|TRBJ1-1|.
CASSFLQGDALNTEAFF
TGTGCCAGCAGTTTTTTACAGGGAGACGCCTTGAACACTGAAGCTTTCTTT
>.|TRBV5-1|TRBJ2-3|.
CASSLLRASTDTQYF
TGCGCCAGCAGCTTGCTCAGGGCAAGCACAGATACGCAGTATTTT
>TRBD2|TRBV7-2|TRBJ2-7|once
CASSMQSGTSGVYEQYF
TGTGCCAGCAGCATGCAGTCCGGGACTAGCGGGGTCTACGAGCAGTACTTC
>TRBD2|TRBV15|TRBJ2-7|.
CATSRGGSGSSYEQYF
TGTGCCACCAGCAGAGGGGGTAGCGGGAGCTCCTACGAGCAGTACTTC
>TRBD1|TRBV12-3/TRBV12-4|TRBJ1-2|.
CASRSGTGEGYTF
TGTGCCAGCAGGTCCGGGACAGGGGAAGGCTACACCTTC
>TRBD1|TRBV27|TRBJ1-5|.
CASGKRTGFLNQPQHF
TGTGCCAGCGGAAAGCGGACAGGTTTCTTGAATCAGCCCCAGCATTTT
>TRBD1|TRBV5-1|TRBJ1-2|.
CASSLGGPQGARGYTF
TGCGCCAGCAGCTTGGGGGGCCCGCAGGGGGCAAGGGGCTACACCTTC